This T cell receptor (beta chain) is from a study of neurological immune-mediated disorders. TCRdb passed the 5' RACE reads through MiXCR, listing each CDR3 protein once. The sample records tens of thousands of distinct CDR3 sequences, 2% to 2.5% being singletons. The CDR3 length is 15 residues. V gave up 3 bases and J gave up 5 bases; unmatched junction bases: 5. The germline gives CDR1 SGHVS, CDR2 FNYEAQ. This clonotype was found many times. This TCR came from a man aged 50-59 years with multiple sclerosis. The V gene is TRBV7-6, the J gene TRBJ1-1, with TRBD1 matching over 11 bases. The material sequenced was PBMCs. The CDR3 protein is CASSFRTGGWTEAFF. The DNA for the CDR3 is TGTGCCAGCAGCTTTAGGACAGGGGGCTGGACTGAAGCTTTCTTT.